The 2 T cell receptor beta chains given below trace back to one sample, sequenced in a study of human T cells and chemical hapten exposure. Sample time point: patch test 3, about 24 weeks after DPC sensitization. Treatment: therapeutic diphenylcyclopropenone sensitization with weekly scalp DPC. TCRdb independently ran MiXCR on the RACE reads; one entry per CDR3 protein. The repertoire holds tens of thousands of distinct CDR3 sequences, approximately 9.9% seen once, with roughly 15% in the top ten. Here the sequenced sample was whole blood, taken in connection with sensitization to the hapten diphenylcyclopropenone (DPC). All receptors come from a middle-aged woman with alopecia areata. Some clones in this sample may be carry-over from other donors' samples.

The genes are TRBV3-1 and TRBJ2-2; unclear D gene. Germline V lookup: CDR1 LGHDT, CDR2 YNNKEL (reference sequence). The CDR3 extends over 15 amino acids. V dropped 0 bases and J dropped 1 base, with 6 bases sitting between them. The CDR3 coding sequence is TGTGCCAGCAGCCAAGATACGATGAACACCGGGGAGCTGTTTTTT. It specifies CASSQDTMNTGELFF.

This clonotype was detected only a few times. The chain uses TRBV20-1 and TRBJ1-1; possibly TRBD1 for D (6 bases). The CDR3 sequence is 14 residues long. The germline gives CDR1 DFQATT, CDR2 SNEGSKA (reference sequence). The germline V and J ends were trimmed by 6 bases and 7 bases, with 21 bases remaining between them. This chain's CDR3 is CSAHGGGLFSEAFF. The DNA of the CDR3 is TGCAGTGCCCACGGGGGCGGTTTGTTCAGTGAAGCTTTCTTT.